The entry below gives a single T cell receptor (beta chain) sequence along with its context. PCR used 60 Vbeta primers and 13 Jbeta primers. The protocol was immunoSEQ multiplex PCR, while the TCRdb copy is restricted to in-frame clones and leaves out a portion. The sample comprises tens of thousands of clones, roughly nine tenths of which are singletons, and 2% to 3% rests with the top ten. These data belong to a study of cytomegalovirus exposure and HLA in healthy donors. Germline assignment: CDR1 LNHNV and CDR2 YYDKDF (reference sequence). The V end was cut by 0 bases, the J end by 0 bases, with 9 bases between. This CDR3 has 15 amino acids.

The J gene is TRBJ2-7, the V gene TRBV15, with D possibly matching TRBD1 (5 bases). This receptor was taken from a woman between 18 and 30 years old in good health and CMV-seronegative. The source material was PBMCs. The CDR3 loop is CATSRDWQGSYEQYF. The CDR3 nucleotides are TGTGCCACCAGCAGAGATTGGCAGGGCTCCTACGAGCAGTACTTC.